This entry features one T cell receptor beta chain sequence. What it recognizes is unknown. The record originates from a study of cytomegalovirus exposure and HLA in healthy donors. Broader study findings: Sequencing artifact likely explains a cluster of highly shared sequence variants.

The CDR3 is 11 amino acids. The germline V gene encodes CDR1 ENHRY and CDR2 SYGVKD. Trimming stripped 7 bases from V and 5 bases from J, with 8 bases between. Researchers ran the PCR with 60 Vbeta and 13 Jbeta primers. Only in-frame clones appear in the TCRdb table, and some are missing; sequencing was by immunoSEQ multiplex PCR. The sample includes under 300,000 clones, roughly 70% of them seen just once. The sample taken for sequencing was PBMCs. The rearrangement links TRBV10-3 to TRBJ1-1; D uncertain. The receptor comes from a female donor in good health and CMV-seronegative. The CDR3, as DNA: TGTGCCATCACCGGCGGGACTGAAGCTTTCTTT. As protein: CAITGGTEAFF.